The clone carrying this T cell receptor (beta chain) showed up just a few times. The record originates from a study of T-cell reconstitution after alpha-beta-depleted transplantation in children. A library of TCRbeta sequences, prepared with unique molecular identifiers, was generated. Each CDR3 protein is one row after TCRdb ran MiXCR on the PCR reads. This table holds about 540,000 distinct CDR3 sequences, around 19% found once. V was shortened by 2 bases and J by 6 bases, with 8 bases between the two germline ends. Per germline, CDR1 SGHRS and CDR2 YFSETQ. This CDR3 comprises 12 residues. The TCR comes from a human donor who donated a stem cell graft to a child with acute lymphoblastic leukemia. This sequence joins TRBV5-1 and TRBJ1-1, with D perhaps TRBD1 (5 bases). Material: PBMCs from the stem cell graft donor, obtained from the stem cell graft. The CDR3, as DNA: TGCGCCAGCAGCTTTCAGGGCCCTGAAGCTTTCTTT. Amino acid sequence: CASSFQGPEAFF.